The 14 T cell receptor beta chains below all came from one sample that was sequenced in a study of blood T cell repertoires in COVID-19. Profiled with immunoSEQ multiplex PCR; TCRdb holds only in-frame clones, not every one. The table has some 150,000 clones, roughly 90% seen once. What was sequenced was peripheral blood. Receptors were obtained from a human donor in a cohort sampled during active COVID-19.

This chain joins TRBV6-5 and TRBJ1-6, with TRBD1 matching over 7 bases. V gave up 0 bases and J gave up 7 bases; unmatched junction bases: 3. In germline, CDR1 is MNHEY, CDR2 SVGAGI. The CDR3 contains 15 residues. The CDR3 region has the DNA TGTGCCAGCAGTTACTCGAAAGGGGGCAATTCACCCCTCCACTTT. This codes for CASSYSKGGNSPLHF.

This chain uses TRBV7-8 with TRBJ2-2; D possibly corresponds to TRBD2 (5 bases). Between the trimmed V and J ends, which lost 5 bases and 0 bases, there was a span of 13 bases. The CDR3 spans 16 residues. The germline V gene has CDR1 SGHVS and CDR2 FQNEAQ. DNA of the CDR3: TGTGCCAGCAGCCCTACTCCCGGGACGAACACCGGGGAGCTGTTTTTT. Translating it yields CASSPTPGTNTGELFF.

This clone has a single count. The rearrangement joins TRBV7-8 to TRBJ1-5, with a weak D call TRBD1 (6 bases). Trimming pared 0 bases from V and 2 bases from J, leaving 14 bases between. Per the germline V gene, CDR1 is SGHVS and CDR2 is FQNEAQ. CDR3 length: 17 amino acids. CDR3 region: CASSLANRELGNQPQHF. CDR3 sequence (DNA): TGTGCCAGCAGCTTAGCGAACAGGGAATTGGGCAATCAGCCCCAGCATTTT.

V is TRBV6-2 or TRBV6-3 and J is TRBJ2-3; 7 bases fit TRBD2. Germline V gene data show CDR1 as MNHEY and CDR2 as SVGEGT. CDR3 length: 15 residues. J gave up 4 bases and V 4 bases, and 8 bases lay outside the gene matches. CDR3 region: CASSFSSGIPDTQYF. As DNA, the CDR3 is TGTGCCAGCAGTTTTTCTAGCGGCATCCCAGATACGCAGTATTTT.

This rearrangement joins TRBV4-3 to TRBJ2-6; D remains unclear. Trimming removed 2 bases at V and 0 bases at J, with 14 bases between. CDR1 is LGHNA and CDR2 is YSLEER in the germline V gene. The CDR3 extends over 18 amino acids. CDR3 residues: CASSQKPHPSSGANVLTF. In nucleotides, the CDR3 is TGCGCCAGCAGCCAAAAGCCGCACCCTAGCTCTGGGGCCAACGTCCTGACTTTC.

The J gene is TRBJ1-1, the V gene TRBV20-1; D perhaps matches TRBD1 (5 bases). The CDR3 contains 10 residues. Germline lookup yields CDR1 DFQATT and CDR2 SNEGSKA (reference sequence). Trimming cost V 4 bases and J 9 bases, with 9 bases left between them. For the CDR3, the DNA is TGCAGTGCTACAGGGAGGAAAGCTTTCTTT. Translation: CSATGRKAFF.

The chain uses TRBV18 and TRBJ1-2, with D perhaps matching TRBD1 (6 bases). This CDR3 region has 14 residues. Germline CDR1 is KGHSH and CDR2 is LQKENI. V gave up 2 bases and J gave up 7 bases, with 14 bases separating them. The CDR3, as DNA: TGTGCCAGCTCACCAGAAGGTCAGGGGAGTGGCTACACCTTC. Translated, it gives CASSPEGQGSGYTF.

The chain uses TRBV9 and TRBJ2-2; D call uncertain. Germline lookup yields CDR1 SGDLS and CDR2 YYNGEE. Trimming shortened V by 6 bases and J by 1 base, and 13 bases separated the two germline ends. This CDR3 has 15 amino acids. The CDR3 nucleotides are TGTGCCAGCACCGAATGGCAGGTGAACACCGGGGAGCTGTTTTTT. Translation gives CASTEWQVNTGELFF.

This clone was counted between two and nine times. DNA for the CDR3: TGTGCCAGCAGCTCTCAGACAGGGCCCTACGAGCAGTACTTC. Its translation is CASSSQTGPYEQYF. The chain carries TRBV5-4 and TRBJ2-7; 7 positions match TRBD1. Germline V gives CDR1 SGHNT, CDR2 YYREEE (reference sequence). Trimming cost V 3 bases and J 2 bases; bases outside gene matches: 5. The CDR3 spans 14 residues.

V is TRBV7-9 and J is TRBJ1-1; TRBD1 matches at 7 bases. Trimming at V came to 5 bases and at J to 1 base, leaving 7 bases not matched to a gene. The germline CDR1 and CDR2 sequences are SEHNR and FQNEAQ (reference sequence). The CDR3 is 15 residues long. DNA for the CDR3: TGTGCCAGCAGCCCCGGGACAGCCAAGAACACTGAAGCTTTCTTT. This gives the protein CASSPGTAKNTEAFF.

The chain links TRBV6-1 to TRBJ1-1; 9 bases agree with TRBD1. The germline gives CDR1 MNHNS, CDR2 SASEGT. Germline trimming cut 2 bases from V and 5 bases from J; bases unmatched to any gene: 9. The CDR3 has 16 residues. The CDR3 nucleotides are TGTGCCAGCAGTGAAAGGGGAACAGGGGGCCGGACTGAAGCTTTCTTT. Amino acid sequence: CASSERGTGGRTEAFF.

The chain employs TRBV4-2 and TRBJ1-5, with 9 positions matching TRBD1. Germline assignment: CDR1 LGHNA and CDR2 YNFKEQ. The CDR3 has 17 amino acids. Trimming removed 0 bases from V and 2 bases from J; junction bases left unmatched: 5. The CDR3 DNA is TGTGCCAGCAGCCAAGAGGGGACAGGGTTGGGCAATCAGCCCCAGCATTTT. This encodes CASSQEGTGLGNQPQHF.

The chain links TRBV9 to TRBJ1-1; 7 bases align to TRBD1. V shed 0 bases and J 2 bases; nucleotides not matched to a gene: 4. There are 15 residues in the CDR3. The V gene's germline CDR1 is SGDLS and CDR2 YYNGEE. CDR3 nucleotide sequence: TGTGCCAGCAGCGTAGATCAGGGGGGAAACACTGAAGCTTTCTTT. Translated: CASSVDQGGNTEAFF. Using reference TRBV9 and TRBJ1-1 for the parts outside the CDR3, the full variable domain is DSGVTQTPKHLITATGQRVTLRCSPRSGDLSVYWYQQSLDQGLQFLIQYYNGEERAKGNILERFSAQQFPDLHSELNLSSLELGDSALYFCASSVDQGGNTEAFFGQGTRLTVV.

J is TRBJ1-1 and V is TRBV3-1 (or the pseudogene TRBV3-2); a possible D gene is TRBD1 (5 bases). Trimming shortened V by 3 bases and J by 4 bases, and 9 bases separated the two germline ends. CDR3 length: 13 amino acids. CDR1 and CDR2 (germline): LGHDT, YNNKEL (reference sequence). CDR3 nucleotides: TGTGCCAGCAGCCAGGGGCGGAGCACTGAAGCTTTCTTT. This encodes CASSQGRSTEAFF.